This record covers a single T cell receptor (beta chain). The data stem from a study of T cell changes during pregnancy in multiple sclerosis. TCRdb's copy holds only in-frame clones and misses some; the assay was immunoSEQ multiplex PCR. The data contain fewer than 150,000 clones, about 95% of them singletons. Trimming cost V 8 bases and J 0 bases, with 14 bases left between them. Germline lookup yields CDR1 MNHEY and CDR2 SVGAGI. CDR3 size: 15 residues. The material was peripheral blood, obtained after pregnancy. The TCR sequence derives from a female donor with multiple sclerosis, enrolled in a pregnancy study. The V gene is TRBV6-5, the J gene TRBJ1-3; no definite D call. The CDR3 here is CASQPLASSGNTIYF. CDR3 in DNA: TGTGCCAGCCAACCGTTGGCAAGCTCTGGAAACACCATATATTTT.